This T cell receptor (beta chain) derives from a study of cytomegalovirus exposure and HLA in healthy donors. J was trimmed by 5 bases and V by 4 bases; bases with no gene match: 11. The CDR3 totals 15 residues. Looked up from germline, CDR1 is SGDLS and CDR2 is YYNGEE. Vbeta (60) and Jbeta (13) primers were used in the PCR. Profiled with immunoSEQ multiplex PCR; TCRdb holds only in-frame clones, not every one. Of more than 250,000 clones listed, roughly 90% are singletons. This clonotype was sampled from a woman under 30 in good health and CMV-seronegative. Sequencing used PBMCs. V usage is TRBV9 and J usage is TRBJ1-2, with TRBD1 matching over 7 bases. This CDR3 reads CASSPPQGVYYGYTF. CDR3 DNA: TGTGCCAGCAGCCCACCGCAGGGGGTATATTATGGCTACACCTTC. The complete variable domain, with remaining parts taken from reference TRBV9 and TRBJ1-2, reads DSGVTQTPKHLITATGQRVTLRCSPRSGDLSVYWYQQSLDQGLQFLIQYYNGEERAKGNILERFSAQQFPDLHSELNLSSLELGDSALYFCASSPPQGVYYGYTFGSGTRLTVV.